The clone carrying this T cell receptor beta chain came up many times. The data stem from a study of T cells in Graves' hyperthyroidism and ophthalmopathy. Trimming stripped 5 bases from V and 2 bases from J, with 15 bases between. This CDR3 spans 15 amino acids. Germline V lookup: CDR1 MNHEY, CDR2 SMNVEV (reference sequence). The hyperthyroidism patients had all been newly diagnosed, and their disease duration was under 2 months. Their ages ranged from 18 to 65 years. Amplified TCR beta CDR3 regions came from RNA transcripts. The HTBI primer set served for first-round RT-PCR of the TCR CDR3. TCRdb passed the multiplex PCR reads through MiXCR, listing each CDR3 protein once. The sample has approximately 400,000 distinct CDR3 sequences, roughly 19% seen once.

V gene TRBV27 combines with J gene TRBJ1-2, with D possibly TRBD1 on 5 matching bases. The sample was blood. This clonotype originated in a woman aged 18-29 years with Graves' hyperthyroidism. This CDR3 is CASSLTLGGNYGYTF. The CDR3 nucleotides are TGTGCCAGCAGTCTCACCTTGGGGGGGAACTATGGCTACACCTTC.